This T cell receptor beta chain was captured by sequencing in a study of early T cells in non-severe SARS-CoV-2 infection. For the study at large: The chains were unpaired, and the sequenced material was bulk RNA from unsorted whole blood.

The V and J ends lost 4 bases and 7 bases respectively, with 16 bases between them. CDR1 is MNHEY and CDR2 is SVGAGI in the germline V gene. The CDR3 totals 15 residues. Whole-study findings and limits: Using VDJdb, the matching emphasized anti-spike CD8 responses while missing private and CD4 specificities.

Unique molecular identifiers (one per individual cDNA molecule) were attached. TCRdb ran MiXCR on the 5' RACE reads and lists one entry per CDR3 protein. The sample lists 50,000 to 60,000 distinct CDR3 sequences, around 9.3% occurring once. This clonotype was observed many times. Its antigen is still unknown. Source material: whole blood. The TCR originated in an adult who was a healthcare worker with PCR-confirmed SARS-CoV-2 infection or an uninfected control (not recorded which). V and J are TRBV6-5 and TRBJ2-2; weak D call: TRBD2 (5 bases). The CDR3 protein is CASSSVVRVGGELFF. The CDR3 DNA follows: TGTGCCAGCAGTTCGGTTGTGAGGGTGGGCGGGGAGCTGTTTTTT.